This T cell receptor (beta chain) was retrieved from a study of cytomegalovirus exposure and HLA in healthy donors. General study results and limits: Earlier findings revealed that most TCR beta V segments proved productive either about 87% or about 30% of the time.

The table lists this clone with a few counts. Its antigen is undetermined. This CDR3 comprises 14 residues. Trimming removed 0 bases at V and 1 base at J, with 6 bases between. In germline, CDR1 is SGHVS, CDR2 FQNEAQ. The PCR was carried out with 60 Vbeta primers and 13 Jbeta primers. Method: immunoSEQ multiplex PCR; TCRdb's copy keeps in-frame clones and lacks some. This sample has under 90,000 clones; 60% to 80% occur once, and the top ten carry roughly 7.2%. The genes are TRBV7-8 and TRBJ1-1; D is undetermined. The sample comprised PBMCs. The source is a woman aged 40 to 55 in good health and CMV-seronegative. The CDR3 here is CASSLAAGNTEAFF. The CDR3 DNA reads as TGTGCCAGCAGCTTAGCGGCGGGGAACACTGAAGCTTTCTTT.